The following is a T cell receptor (beta chain) sequence with its context. Antigen: not known. This sample was included in a study of cytomegalovirus exposure and HLA in healthy donors. The study's findings and limits: A prior analysis recorded that most TCR beta V segments were productive about 90% or about 30% of the time. Immune exposure information available was restricted to CMV serostatus. A list of 150 or so TCR beta chains associated with cytomegalovirus was given.

This CDR3 is 17 amino acids long. With V trimmed by 4 bases and J by 10 bases, 14 bases remained unmatched. CDR1 and CDR2 from the germline V gene are SGHNT and YYREEE (reference sequence). Primers included in the PCR were 60 Vbeta and 13 Jbeta primers. Generated by immunoSEQ multiplex PCR, the TCRdb table keeps only in-frame clones and is missing some. The sample comprises more than 150,000 clones, roughly four fifths of which are singletons, and about 1.6% rests with the top ten. The chain uses TRBV5-4 and TRBJ1-6; 10 nucleotides align to TRBD1. The sample was PBMCs. The sequence derives from a man between 35 and 55 years old in good health and CMV-seronegative. Written as DNA, the CDR3 is TGTGCCAGCAGCCCCGGGACAGGGGCAGTTTCAGGCTCACCCCTCCACTTT. Translating it yields CASSPGTGAVSGSPLHF.